This entry features one T cell receptor (beta chain) sequence. The protocol was immunoSEQ multiplex PCR, while the TCRdb copy is restricted to in-frame clones and leaves out a portion. The profile covers 150,000 to 200,000 clones, with 78% appearing a single time and approximately 3% taken by the ten largest. This sample was taken from a study of blood T cell repertoires in COVID-19. The CDR3 sequence is 11 residues long. Trimming took 2 bases from V and 11 from J, leaving 9 bases between them. Germline V gene data show CDR1 as MDHEN and CDR2 as SYDVKM. The chain carries TRBV28 and TRBJ1-1; D gene ambiguous. Sequenced input: peripheral blood. The sequence derives from a woman aged 80 or over with active or convalescent COVID-19. The CDR3 sequence: CASSLRREAFF. In DNA, the CDR3 is TGTGCCAGCAGTTTACGGCGGGAGGCTTTCTTT.